Listed here are 7 T cell receptor beta chains from one sample, sequenced in a study of cytomegalovirus exposure and HLA in healthy donors. The PCR was carried out with 60 Vbeta primers and 13 Jbeta primers. Measured with immunoSEQ multiplex PCR; TCRdb has only the in-frame clones, and not every one. The sample consists of some 190,000 clones, less than 90% of them appearing once. Specimen: PBMCs. These TCRs come from a young woman in good health and CMV-seronegative.

This chain uses TRBV19 with TRBJ2-2; 8 bases match TRBD2. Germline V gene sequence: CDR1 LNHDA, CDR2 SQIVND (reference sequence). V was clipped by 7 bases and J by 1 base; unmatched bases: 11. The CDR3 has 17 residues. CDR3 region: CASTAFAGGGNTGELFF. CDR3 DNA: TGTGCCAGTACCGCCTTTGCGGGAGGCGGGAACACCGGGGAGCTGTTTTTT.

This clone occurred once. This chain uses TRBV10-3 with TRBJ2-3; tentative D call: TRBD2 (5 bases). The CDR3 length is 15 residues. Per germline, CDR1 ENHRY and CDR2 SYGVKD. The V gene lost 4 bases and the J gene lost 3 bases, with 14 bases spanning the gap. CDR3 sequence: CAISGTRRDTDTQYF. The CDR3 nucleotides read TGTGCCATCAGTGGAACTAGACGCGATACAGATACGCAGTATTTT.

This clone is a singleton in its sample. The gene calls are TRBV6-4 and TRBJ2-6; 7 bases align to TRBD1. CDR1 and CDR2 (germline): MRHNA, SNTAGT. J lost 4 bases, V lost 6 bases, and 9 bases had no gene match. The CDR3 has 16 residues. Written as DNA, the CDR3 is TGTGCCAGCAGCCCGGACAGGTTCGTAGGGGCCAACGTCCTGACTTTC. Protein sequence: CASSPDRFVGANVLTF.

The gene calls are TRBV5-1 and TRBJ2-7; TRBD2 matches 15 bases. Germline values: CDR1 SGHRS, CDR2 YFSETQ. Trimming removed 0 bases from V and 3 bases from J; junction bases left unmatched: 4. This CDR3 has 17 residues. The CDR3 loop reads CASSLVAGLAGGYEQYF. The DNA of the CDR3 is TGCGCCAGCAGCTTGGTTGCGGGACTAGCGGGGGGCTACGAGCAGTACTTC.

This CDR3 is CASSIRSGYRENEQFF. In nucleotides, the CDR3 is TGTGCCAGTAGTATAAGGTCTGGCTACAGGGAGAATGAGCAGTTCTTC. This sequence joins TRBV19 and TRBJ2-1, with a possible D match to TRBD1 (6 bases). The CDR3 spans 16 residues. Germline loops: CDR1 LNHDA, CDR2 SQIVND (reference sequence). Trimming stripped 2 bases from V and 7 bases from J, with 18 bases between.

The chain is built from TRBV27 and TRBJ2-1, with TRBD2 matching 9 bases. V was pared by 2 bases and J by 6 bases, with 2 bases of the junction left unmatched. Germline lookup yields CDR1 MNHEY and CDR2 SMNVEV (reference sequence). The CDR3 spans 14 residues. CDR3 coding DNA: TGTGCCAGCAGTTTAGCGGGGGGGATCAATGAGCAGTTCTTC. Its translation: CASSLAGGINEQFF.

The chain is built from TRBV5-1 and TRBJ2-7, with TRBD2 matching 10 bases. The V and J ends lost 4 bases and 6 bases, in that order; junction bases with no gene match: 10. The germline V gene encodes CDR1 SGHRS and CDR2 YFSETQ. The CDR3 contains 15 residues. CDR3 residues: CASSAWERGGPEQYF. The CDR3 nucleotides are TGCGCCAGCAGCGCTTGGGAGCGGGGGGGCCCCGAGCAGTACTTC.